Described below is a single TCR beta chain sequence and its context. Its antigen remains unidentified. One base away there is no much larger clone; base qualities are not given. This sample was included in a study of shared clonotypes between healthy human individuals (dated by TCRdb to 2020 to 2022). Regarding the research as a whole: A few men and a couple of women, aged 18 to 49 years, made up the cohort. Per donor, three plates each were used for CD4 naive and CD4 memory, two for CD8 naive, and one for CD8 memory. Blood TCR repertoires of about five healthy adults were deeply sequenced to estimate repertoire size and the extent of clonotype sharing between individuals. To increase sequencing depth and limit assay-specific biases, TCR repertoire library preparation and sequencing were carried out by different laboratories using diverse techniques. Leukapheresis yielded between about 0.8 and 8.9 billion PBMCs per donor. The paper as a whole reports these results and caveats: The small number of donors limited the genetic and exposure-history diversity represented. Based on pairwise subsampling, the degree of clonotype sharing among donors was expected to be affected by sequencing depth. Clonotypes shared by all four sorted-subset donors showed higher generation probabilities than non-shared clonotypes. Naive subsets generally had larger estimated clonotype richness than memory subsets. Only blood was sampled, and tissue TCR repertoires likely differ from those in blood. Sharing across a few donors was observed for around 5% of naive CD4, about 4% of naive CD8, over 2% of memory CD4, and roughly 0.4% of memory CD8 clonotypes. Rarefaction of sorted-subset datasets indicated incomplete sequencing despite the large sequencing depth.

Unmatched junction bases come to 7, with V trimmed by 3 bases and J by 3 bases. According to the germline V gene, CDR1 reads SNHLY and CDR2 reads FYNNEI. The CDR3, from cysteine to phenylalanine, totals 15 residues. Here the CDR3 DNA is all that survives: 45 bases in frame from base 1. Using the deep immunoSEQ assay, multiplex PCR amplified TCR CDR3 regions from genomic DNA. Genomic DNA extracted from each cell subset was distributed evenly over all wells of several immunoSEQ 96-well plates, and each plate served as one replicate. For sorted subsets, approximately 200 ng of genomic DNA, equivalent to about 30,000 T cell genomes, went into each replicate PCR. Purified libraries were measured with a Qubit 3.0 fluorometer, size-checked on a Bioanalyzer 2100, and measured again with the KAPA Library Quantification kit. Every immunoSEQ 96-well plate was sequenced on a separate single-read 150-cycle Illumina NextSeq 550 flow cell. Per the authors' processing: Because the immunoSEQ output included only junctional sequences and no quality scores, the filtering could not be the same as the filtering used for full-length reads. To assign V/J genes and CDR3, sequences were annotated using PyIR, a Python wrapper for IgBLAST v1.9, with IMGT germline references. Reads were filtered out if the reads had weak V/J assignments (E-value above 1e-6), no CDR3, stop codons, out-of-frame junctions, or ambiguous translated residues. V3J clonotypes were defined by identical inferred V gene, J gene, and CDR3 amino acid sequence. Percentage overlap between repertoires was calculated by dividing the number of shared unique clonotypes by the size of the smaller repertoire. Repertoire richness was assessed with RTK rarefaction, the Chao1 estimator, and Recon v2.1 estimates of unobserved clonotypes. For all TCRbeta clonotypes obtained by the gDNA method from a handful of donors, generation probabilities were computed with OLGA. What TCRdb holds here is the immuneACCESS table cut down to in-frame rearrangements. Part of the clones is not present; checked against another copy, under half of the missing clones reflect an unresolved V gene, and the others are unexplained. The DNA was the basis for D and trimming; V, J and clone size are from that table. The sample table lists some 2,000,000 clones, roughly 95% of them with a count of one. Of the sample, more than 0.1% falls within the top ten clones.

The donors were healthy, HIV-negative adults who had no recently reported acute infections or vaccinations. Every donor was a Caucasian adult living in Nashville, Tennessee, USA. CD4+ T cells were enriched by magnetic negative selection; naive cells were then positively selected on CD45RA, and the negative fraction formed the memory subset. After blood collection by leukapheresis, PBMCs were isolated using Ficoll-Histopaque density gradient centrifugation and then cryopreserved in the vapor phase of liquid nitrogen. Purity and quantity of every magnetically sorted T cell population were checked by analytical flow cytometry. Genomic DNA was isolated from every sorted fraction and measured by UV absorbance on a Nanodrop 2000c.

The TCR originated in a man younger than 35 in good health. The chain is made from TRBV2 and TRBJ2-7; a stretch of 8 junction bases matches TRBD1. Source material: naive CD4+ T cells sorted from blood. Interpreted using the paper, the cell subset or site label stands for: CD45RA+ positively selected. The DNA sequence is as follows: TGTGCCAGCAGTGACAGGGGGCCCCCAAACTACGAGCAGTACTTC. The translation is CASSDRGPPNYEQYF.